This entry lists 20 T cell receptor beta chains sequenced from one sample in a study of T cells expressing NK-cell markers. TCRdb reprocessed the 5' RACE reads, with one entry per CDR3 protein and no DNA. This listing includes approximately 420,000 distinct CDR3 sequences. Sequenced: blood T cells: a sorted CD56 or NKG2C T cell subset, CD4+ or CD8+ T cells, or bulk PBMC T cells (not recorded which). The receptor set was obtained from a woman in her forties or fifties in good health.

The rearrangement uses TRBV10-1 and TRBJ2-2; TCRdb proposes TRBD2, but this gene call is untestable without DNA. The CDR3 spans 15 residues. Germline CDR1 reads WNHNN; CDR2 reads SYGVQD (reference sequence). The CDR3 region is CASSSGRLNTGELFF.

The chain recombines TRBV5-1 with TRBJ2-1; with no DNA, the TCRdb D assignment of TRBD2 cannot be verified. The CDR3 runs to 17 residues. Germline loops: CDR1 SGHRS, CDR2 YFSETQ. CDR3 loop: CASSLAPAAESYNEQFF.

This chain joins TRBV25-1 and TRBJ2-7; without DNA, the TCRdb call of TRBD1 cannot be checked. The CDR3 totals 11 residues. Germline assignment: CDR1 MGHDK and CDR2 SYGVNS. The CDR3 reads CASSGGTEQYF.

The chain is built from TRBV20-1 and TRBJ2-5; the D call from TCRdb, TRBD2, cannot be confirmed without DNA. The CDR3 is 19 amino acids. Germline-derived CDR1 and CDR2 are DFQATT and SNEGSKA (reference sequence). Here the CDR3 reads CSAQGGAGGVSGRQETQYF.

The chain has TRBV7-9 and TRBJ2-5; the D call from TCRdb, TRBD2, cannot be confirmed without DNA. The germline gives CDR1 SEHNR, CDR2 FQNEAQ (reference sequence). The CDR3 runs to 15 residues. The CDR3 loop reads CASSPGTSGSETQYF.

The V call is TRBV19, the J call TRBJ2-4; TCRdb returns TRBD1, unconfirmable since there is no DNA. In germline, CDR1 is LNHDA, CDR2 SQIVND (reference sequence). This CDR3 has 14 amino acids. CDR3: CASCIRTESNIQYF.

The V and J genes are TRBV19 and TRBJ2-3. Germline V gene sequence: CDR1 LNHDA, CDR2 SQIVND (reference sequence). The CDR3 is 12 residues long. The CDR3 sequence: CASSTLTDTQYF.

This chain uses TRBV12-3 or TRBV12-4 with TRBJ2-1. This CDR3 is 14 amino acids long. The CDR3 sequence: CASSLSASSNEQFF.

The chain combines TRBV12-3 or TRBV12-4 with TRBJ2-7; the D call of TRBD1 rests on TCRdb alone, since no DNA is present to check it. This CDR3 comprises 17 residues. CDR3 region: CASSSPRGRLTPYEQYF.

The chain links TRBV20-1 to TRBJ2-7. This CDR3 region has 13 residues. Germline-derived CDR1 and CDR2 are DFQATT and SNEGSKA (reference sequence). CDR3: CSAQPESSYEQYF.

The rearrangement joins TRBV5-1 to TRBJ2-7; TCRdb outputs TRBD1, but without DNA this stays unchecked. CDR1 is SGHRS, CDR2 YFSETQ, per germline. The CDR3 loop spans 15 amino acids. The CDR3 loop is CASSPRAGETYEQYF.

The gene calls are TRBV11-2 and TRBJ2-1; TCRdb reports TRBD2, a call that lacks DNA to check it against. The CDR3 contains 19 residues. CDR1 and CDR2 from the germline V gene are SGHAT and FQNNGV. The CDR3 loop is CASSFRGQSETSGYNEQFF.

Here the CDR3 reads CASSSGRRPNEQFF. This rearrangement joins TRBV12-3 or TRBV12-4 to TRBJ2-1; TCRdb returns TRBD2, unconfirmable since there is no DNA. CDR3 length equals 14 residues.

The V gene is TRBV12-3 or TRBV12-4, the J gene TRBJ1-2. The CDR3 has 13 residues. CDR3 in amino acids: CASSPRSQSGYTF.

CDR3: CASSVGHSQLYEQYF. The chain carries TRBV9 and TRBJ2-7. Germline assignment: CDR1 SGDLS and CDR2 YYNGEE. The CDR3 sequence is 15 residues long.

This chain connects TRBV9 to TRBJ2-1; TCRdb's D gene call, TRBD1, goes unchecked for lack of DNA. Germline CDR1 SGDLS, CDR2 YYNGEE. This CDR3 is built from 15 residues. The chain's CDR3 is CASSIRDTGWNEQFF. Full variable domain (outside the CDR3, taken from reference TRBV9 and TRBJ2-1): DSGVTQTPKHLITATGQRVTLRCSPRSGDLSVYWYQQSLDQGLQFLIQYYNGEERAKGNILERFSAQQFPDLHSELNLSSLELGDSALYFCASSIRDTGWNEQFFGPGTRLTVL.

The genes are TRBV12-3 or TRBV12-4 and TRBJ1-3; TCRdb's D call of TRBD1 is untestable without DNA. The CDR3 is 13 amino acids. CDR3 residues: CASSVPVENTIYF.

The rearrangement joins TRBV10-3 to TRBJ2-2. This CDR3 is built from 16 residues. Germline lookup yields CDR1 ENHRY and CDR2 SYGVKD. The CDR3 protein is CAISDGLDGNTGELFF.

The CDR3 protein is CASSPFASTDTQYF. V is TRBV5-1 and J is TRBJ2-3. CDR1 is SGHRS and CDR2 is YFSETQ in the germline V gene. This CDR3 comprises 14 residues.

V gene TRBV24-1 combines with J gene TRBJ2-3; TCRdb designates TRBD2, a call that cannot be tested without DNA. The germline V gene has CDR1 KGHDR and CDR2 SFDVKD. This CDR3 has 16 residues. CDR3 in amino acids: CATSEGTSGVGDTQYF.